The present T cell receptor beta chain was sequenced within a study of technical replicates of blood from several donors. The data were produced by immunoSEQ multiplex PCR, yet TCRdb's version contains in-frame clones alone and is incomplete. The sample carries tens of thousands of clones, approximately 86% recorded once. The TCR was taken from a human donor in good health. Some clones in this sample may be carry-over from other donors' samples. The sample comprised PBMCs.

The CDR3 coding sequence is TGTGCCAGCAGCGTAGATGGCAGTGGAAACACCATATATTTT. Protein sequence: CASSVDGSGNTIYF. The V call is TRBV9, the J call TRBJ1-3; unclear D gene. This CDR3 has 14 residues. The V end lost 0 bases, the J end lost 3 bases, and 7 bases lay between the germline ends. Germline-derived CDR1 and CDR2 are SGDLS and YYNGEE.